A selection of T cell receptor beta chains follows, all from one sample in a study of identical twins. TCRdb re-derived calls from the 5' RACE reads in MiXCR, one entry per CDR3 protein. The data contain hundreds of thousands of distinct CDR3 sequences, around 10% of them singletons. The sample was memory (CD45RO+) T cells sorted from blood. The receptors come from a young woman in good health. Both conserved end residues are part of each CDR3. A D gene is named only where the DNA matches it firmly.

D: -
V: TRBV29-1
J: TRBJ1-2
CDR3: CSVVGAGVYGYTF

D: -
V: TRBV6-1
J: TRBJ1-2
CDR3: CASSEVDGYGYTF

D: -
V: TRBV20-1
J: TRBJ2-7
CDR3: CSATPTGLTDYEQYF

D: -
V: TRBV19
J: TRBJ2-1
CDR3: CASSSDTPNYNEQFF

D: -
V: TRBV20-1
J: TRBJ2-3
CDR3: CSAERGGGGTDTQYF

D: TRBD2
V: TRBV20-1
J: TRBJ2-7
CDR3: CSARRSGTSGLRSYEQYF

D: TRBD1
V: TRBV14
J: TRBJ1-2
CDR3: CASSQQAGTGIPRGYTF

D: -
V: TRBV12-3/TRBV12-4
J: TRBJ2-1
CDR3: CASGLWDYEQFF

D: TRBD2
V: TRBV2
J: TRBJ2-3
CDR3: CASSDPASGSADTQYF

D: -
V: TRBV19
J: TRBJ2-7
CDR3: CASRDLSSYEQYF

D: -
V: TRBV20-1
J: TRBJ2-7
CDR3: CSARGGINYEQYF

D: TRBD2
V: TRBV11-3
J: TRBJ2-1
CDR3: CASSPPRGVVNEQFF

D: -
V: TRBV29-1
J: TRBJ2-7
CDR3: CSVARGLSYEQYF

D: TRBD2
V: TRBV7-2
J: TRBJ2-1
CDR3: CASSRSGGGEQFF

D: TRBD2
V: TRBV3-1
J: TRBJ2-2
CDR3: CASSLHPGTSGNTGELFF

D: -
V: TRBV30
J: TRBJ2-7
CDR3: CAWSVGQNEQYF

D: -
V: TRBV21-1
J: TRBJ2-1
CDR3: CASSKRDGNEQFF

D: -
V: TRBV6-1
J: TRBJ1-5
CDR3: CASRGTGNQPQHF

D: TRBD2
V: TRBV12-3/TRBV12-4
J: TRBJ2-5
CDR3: CASSLARLAETGETQYF

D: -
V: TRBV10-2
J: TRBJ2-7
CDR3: CASSVVASYEQYF

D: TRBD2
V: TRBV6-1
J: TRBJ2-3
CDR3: CASSEAVVGLAGGSDTQYF

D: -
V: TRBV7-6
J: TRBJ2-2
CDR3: CASSIQGTGELFF

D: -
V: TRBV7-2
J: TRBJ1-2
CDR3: CASSFRDDYGYTF

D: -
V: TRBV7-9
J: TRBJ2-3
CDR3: CASSFGQVNTDTQYF

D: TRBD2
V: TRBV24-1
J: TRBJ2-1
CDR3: CATSGGGTSYNEQFF

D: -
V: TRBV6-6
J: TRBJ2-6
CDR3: CACIQRGANVLTF

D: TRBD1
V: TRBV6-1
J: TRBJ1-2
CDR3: CAASQGEVYGYTF

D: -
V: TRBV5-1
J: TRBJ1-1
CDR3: CASSFSGEGEAFF

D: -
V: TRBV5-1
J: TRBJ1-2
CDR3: CASSSTHRDYGYTF

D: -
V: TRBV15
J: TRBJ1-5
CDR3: CATSRGFYSNQPQHF

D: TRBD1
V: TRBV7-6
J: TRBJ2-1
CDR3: CASSSRDRGLSSYNEQFF

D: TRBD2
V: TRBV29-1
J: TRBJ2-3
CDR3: CSALGLAGPDTQYF

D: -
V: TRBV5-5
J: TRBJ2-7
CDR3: CASSRVREQYF

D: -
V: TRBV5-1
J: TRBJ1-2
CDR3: CASSLGDYPYTF

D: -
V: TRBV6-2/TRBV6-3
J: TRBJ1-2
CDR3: CASSDRPYGYTF

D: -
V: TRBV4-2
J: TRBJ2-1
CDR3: CASSQASESSYNEQFF

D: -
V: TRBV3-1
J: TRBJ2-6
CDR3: CASSQAGAGANVLTF

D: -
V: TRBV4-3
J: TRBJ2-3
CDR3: CASSQDGMSTDTQYF

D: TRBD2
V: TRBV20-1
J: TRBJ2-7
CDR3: CSASLTGTSGSKQYF

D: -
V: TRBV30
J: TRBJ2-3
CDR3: CAWSITGFPRDTQYF

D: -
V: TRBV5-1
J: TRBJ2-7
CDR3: CASTLGYTDSYEQYF

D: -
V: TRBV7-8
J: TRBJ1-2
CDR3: CASSPQTGNYGYTF

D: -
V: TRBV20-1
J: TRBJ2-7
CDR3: CSASGWDSYEQYF

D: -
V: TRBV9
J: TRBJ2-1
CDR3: CASSVTGTPGYEQFF

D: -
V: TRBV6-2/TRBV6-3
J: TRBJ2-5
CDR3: CASSYQLKPETQYF

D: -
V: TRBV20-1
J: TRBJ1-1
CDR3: CSARQGRVNTEAFF

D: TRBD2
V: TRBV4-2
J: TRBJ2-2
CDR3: CASSHSSGGADTGELFF

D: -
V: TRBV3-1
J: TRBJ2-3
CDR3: CASSQTPPGNRGTDTQYF

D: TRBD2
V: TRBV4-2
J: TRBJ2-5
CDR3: CASSQGSGGLQETQYF

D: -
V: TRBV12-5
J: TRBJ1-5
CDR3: CASGSLNQPQHF

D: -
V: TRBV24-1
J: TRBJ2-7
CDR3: CATSDFSGVQYF

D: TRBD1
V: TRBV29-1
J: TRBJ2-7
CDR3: CSVGTGSLSYEQYF

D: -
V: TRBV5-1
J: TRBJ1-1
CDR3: CASRETMNTEAFF